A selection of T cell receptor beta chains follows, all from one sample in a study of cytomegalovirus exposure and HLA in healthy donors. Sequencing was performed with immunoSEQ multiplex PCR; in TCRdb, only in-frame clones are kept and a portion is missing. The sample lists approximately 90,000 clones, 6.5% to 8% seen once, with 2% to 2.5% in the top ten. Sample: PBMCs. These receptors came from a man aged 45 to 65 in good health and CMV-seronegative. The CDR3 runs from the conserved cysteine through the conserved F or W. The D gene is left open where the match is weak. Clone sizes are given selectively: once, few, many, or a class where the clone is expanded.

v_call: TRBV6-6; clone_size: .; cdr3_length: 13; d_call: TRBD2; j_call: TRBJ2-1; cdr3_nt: TGTGCCAGCTGCCCTAGCGGTAACAATGAGCAGTTCTTC; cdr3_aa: CASCPSGNNEQFF
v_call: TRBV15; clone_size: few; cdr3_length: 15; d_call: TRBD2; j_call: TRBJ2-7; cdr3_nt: TGTGCCACCAGCGGAGGACTAGCGGGGGCCTACGAGCAGTACTTC; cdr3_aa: CATSGGLAGAYEQYF
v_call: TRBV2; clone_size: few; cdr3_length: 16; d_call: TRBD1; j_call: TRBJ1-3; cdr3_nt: TGTGCCAGCAGTGACTGGGACAGGGCTGGTGGAAACACCATATATTTT; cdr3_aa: CASSDWDRAGGNTIYF
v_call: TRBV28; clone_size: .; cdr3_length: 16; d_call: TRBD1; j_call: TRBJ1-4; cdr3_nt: TGTGCCAGCAGTTCCCCACGTGGACAGGGGGCGGTTAACCTGTTTTTT; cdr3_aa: CASSSPRGQGAVNLFF
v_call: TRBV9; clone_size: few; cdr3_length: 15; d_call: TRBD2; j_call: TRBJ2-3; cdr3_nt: TGTGCCAGCAGCGTAGCCCAGCGGGGATCAGATACGCAGTATTTT; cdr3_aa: CASSVAQRGSDTQYF
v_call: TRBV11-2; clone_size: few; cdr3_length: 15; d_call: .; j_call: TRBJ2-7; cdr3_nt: TGTGCCAGCAGCTTAGATCGGCAGGGTCCATACGAGCAGTACTTC; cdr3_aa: CASSLDRQGPYEQYF
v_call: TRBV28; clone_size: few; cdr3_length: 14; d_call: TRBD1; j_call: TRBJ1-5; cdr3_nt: TGTGCCAGCAGTTCAACAGGGGCGGGACAGCCCCAGCATTTT; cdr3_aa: CASSSTGAGQPQHF
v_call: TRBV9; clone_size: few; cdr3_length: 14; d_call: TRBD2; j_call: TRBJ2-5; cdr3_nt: TGTGCCAGCAGCGTCGGGGCGGGAGGGGTGACCCAGTACTTC; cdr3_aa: CASSVGAGGVTQYF
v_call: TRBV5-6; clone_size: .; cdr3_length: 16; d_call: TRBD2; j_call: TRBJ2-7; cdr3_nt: TGTGCCAGTCTCGAAAGGGGTAGCGGGTCGTCCTACGAGCAGTACTTC; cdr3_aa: CASLERGSGSSYEQYF
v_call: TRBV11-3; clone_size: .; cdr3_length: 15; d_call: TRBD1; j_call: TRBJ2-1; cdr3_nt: TGTGCCAGCAGCTTAGAACAGGGGGCCGGCAATGAGCAGTTCTTC; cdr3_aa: CASSLEQGAGNEQFF
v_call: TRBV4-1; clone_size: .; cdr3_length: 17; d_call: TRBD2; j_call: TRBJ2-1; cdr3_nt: TGCGCCAGCAGCCAACTCGTCACTAGCGGGAGTGGAAATGAGCAGTTCTTC; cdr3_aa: CASSQLVTSGSGNEQFF
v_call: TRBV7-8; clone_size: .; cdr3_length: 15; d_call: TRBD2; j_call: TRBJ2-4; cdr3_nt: TGTGCCAGCAGCTTGACTAGCGGGTTTATAAACATTCAGTACTTC; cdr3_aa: CASSLTSGFINIQYF
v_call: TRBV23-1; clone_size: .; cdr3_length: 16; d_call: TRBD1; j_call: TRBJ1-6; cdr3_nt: TGCGCCAGCAGTCATCCGGACAGGGTCTATAATTCACCCCTCCACTTT; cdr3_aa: CASSHPDRVYNSPLHF
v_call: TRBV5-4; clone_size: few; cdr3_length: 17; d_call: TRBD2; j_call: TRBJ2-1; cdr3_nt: TGTGCCAGCAGCTTGACTAGCGGGATGAGCTCCTACAATGAGCAGTTCTTC; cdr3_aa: CASSLTSGMSSYNEQFF
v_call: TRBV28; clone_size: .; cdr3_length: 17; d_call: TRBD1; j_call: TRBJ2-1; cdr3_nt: TGTGCCAGCAGTTTTATTTGGGGACAGAGTTACAATGAGTGGCAGTTCTTC; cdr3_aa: CASSFIWGQSYNEWQFF
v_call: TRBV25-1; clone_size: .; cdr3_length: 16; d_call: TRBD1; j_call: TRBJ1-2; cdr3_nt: TGTGCCAGCAGTGAATTCCACGGACAGGGGGGAAGTGGCTACACCTTC; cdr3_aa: CASSEFHGQGGSGYTF
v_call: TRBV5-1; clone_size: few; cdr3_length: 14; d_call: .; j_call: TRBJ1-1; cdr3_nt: TGCGCCAGCACCATGGCAGGGGCTAACACTGAAGCTTTCTTT; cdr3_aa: CASTMAGANTEAFF
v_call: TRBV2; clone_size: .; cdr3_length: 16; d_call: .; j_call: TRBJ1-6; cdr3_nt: TGTGCCAGCAGTGAAGCGGACACAGGGCTGGGTTCACCCCTCCACTTT; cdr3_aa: CASSEADTGLGSPLHF
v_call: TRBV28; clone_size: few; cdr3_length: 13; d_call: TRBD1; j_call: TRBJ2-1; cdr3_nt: TGTGCCACCACTCAGGGGGCAAGAAATGAGCAGTTCTTC; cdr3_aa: CATTQGARNEQFF
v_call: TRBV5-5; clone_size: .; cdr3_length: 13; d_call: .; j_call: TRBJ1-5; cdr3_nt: TGTGCCAGCAGCTTAGGGGGATATCAGCCCCAGCATTTT; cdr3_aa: CASSLGGYQPQHF
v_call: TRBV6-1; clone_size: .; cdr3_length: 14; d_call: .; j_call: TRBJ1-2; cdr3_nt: TGTGCCAGCAGTTTCAGCGGGCGGGTAGCTGGCTACACCTTC; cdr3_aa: CASSFSGRVAGYTF
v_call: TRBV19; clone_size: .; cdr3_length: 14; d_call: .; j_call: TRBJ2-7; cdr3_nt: TGTGCCAGTAGTATTGGAGGGGGCGCTGGGGAGCAGTACTTC; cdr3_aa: CASSIGGGAGEQYF
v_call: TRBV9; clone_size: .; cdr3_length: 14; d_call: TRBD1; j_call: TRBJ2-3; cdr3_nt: TGTGCCAGCAGCGGACAGGGTTTCACAGATACGCAGTATTTT; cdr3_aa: CASSGQGFTDTQYF
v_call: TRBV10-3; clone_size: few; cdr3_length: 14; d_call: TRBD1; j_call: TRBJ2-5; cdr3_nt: TGTGCCATCAGAACCGGGACAGGGGGAGAGACCCAGTACTTC; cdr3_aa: CAIRTGTGGETQYF
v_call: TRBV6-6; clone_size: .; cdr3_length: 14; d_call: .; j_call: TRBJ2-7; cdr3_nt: TGTGCCAGCAGTCCCAACAGGATCAACAACGAGCAGTACTTC; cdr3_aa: CASSPNRINNEQYF
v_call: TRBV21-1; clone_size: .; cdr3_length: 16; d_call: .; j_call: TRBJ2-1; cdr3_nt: TGTGCCAGCAGCAAATACCGGCCGGGAGCATACAATGAGCAGTTCTTC; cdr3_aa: CASSKYRPGAYNEQFF
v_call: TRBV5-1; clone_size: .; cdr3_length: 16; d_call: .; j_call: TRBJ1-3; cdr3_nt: TGCGCCAGCAGCCGGGACACCGTGAGCTCTGGAAACACCATATATTTT; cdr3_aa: CASSRDTVSSGNTIYF
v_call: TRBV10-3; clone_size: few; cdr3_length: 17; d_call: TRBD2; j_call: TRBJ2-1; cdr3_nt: TGTGCCATCAGTGAGCCCGGGGGACTAGCGGATTACAATGAGCAGTTCTTC; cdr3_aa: CAISEPGGLADYNEQFF
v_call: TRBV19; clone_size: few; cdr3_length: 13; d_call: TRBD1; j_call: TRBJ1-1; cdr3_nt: TGTGCCAGTAGAAAGACAGGGGGCTTTGAAGCTTTCTTT; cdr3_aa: CASRKTGGFEAFF
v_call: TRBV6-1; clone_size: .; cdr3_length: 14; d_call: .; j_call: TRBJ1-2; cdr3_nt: TGTGCCAGCAGTGAAGCTCAGTATAACTATGGCTACACCTTC; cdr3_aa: CASSEAQYNYGYTF
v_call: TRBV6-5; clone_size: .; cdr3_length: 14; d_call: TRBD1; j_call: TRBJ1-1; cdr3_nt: TGTGCCAGCAGTTCTTACGCAGGGGGCACTGAAGCTTTCTTT; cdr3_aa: CASSSYAGGTEAFF
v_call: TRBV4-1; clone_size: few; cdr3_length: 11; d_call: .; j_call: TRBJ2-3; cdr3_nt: TGCGCCGGCAGCCAAGATATAACGCAGTATTTT; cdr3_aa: CAGSQDITQYF
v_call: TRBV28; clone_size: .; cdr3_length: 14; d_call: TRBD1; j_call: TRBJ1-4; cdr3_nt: TGTGCCAGCAGTGGGGGACAGCTAAATGAAAAACTGTTTTTT; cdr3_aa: CASSGGQLNEKLFF
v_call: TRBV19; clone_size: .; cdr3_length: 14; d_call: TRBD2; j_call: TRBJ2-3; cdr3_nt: TGTGCCAGTAGTAGGGGGGGGAACACAGATACGCAGTATTTT; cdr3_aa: CASSRGGNTDTQYF
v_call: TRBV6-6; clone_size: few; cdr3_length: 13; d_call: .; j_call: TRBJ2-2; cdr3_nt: TGTGCCAGCAGTCCATCTAGTACCGGGGAGCTGTTTTTT; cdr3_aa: CASSPSSTGELFF
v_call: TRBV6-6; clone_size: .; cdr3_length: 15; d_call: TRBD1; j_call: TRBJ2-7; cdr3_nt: TGTGCCAGCAGTTACCCGCAGAAGACAGGGGTTGAGCAGTACTTC; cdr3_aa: CASSYPQKTGVEQYF
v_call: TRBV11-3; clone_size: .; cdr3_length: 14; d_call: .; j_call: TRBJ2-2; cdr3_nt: TGTGCCAGCAGCTTAGATCGCGGGTCCGGGGAGCTGTTTTTT; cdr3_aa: CASSLDRGSGELFF
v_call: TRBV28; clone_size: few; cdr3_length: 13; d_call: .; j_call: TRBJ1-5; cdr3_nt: TGTGCCAGTCTACAGGGTCCCAATCAGCCCCAGCATTTT; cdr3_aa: CASLQGPNQPQHF
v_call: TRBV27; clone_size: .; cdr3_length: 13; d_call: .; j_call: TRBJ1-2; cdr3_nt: TGTGCCAGCAGCCCGTCTTTTGTCTATGGCTACACCTTC; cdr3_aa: CASSPSFVYGYTF
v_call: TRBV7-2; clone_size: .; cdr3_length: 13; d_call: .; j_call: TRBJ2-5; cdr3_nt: TGTGCCAGCAGCCCCCAATACCAAGAGACCCAGTACTTC; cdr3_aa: CASSPQYQETQYF
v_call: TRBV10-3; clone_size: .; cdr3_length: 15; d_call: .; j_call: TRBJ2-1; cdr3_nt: TGTGCCATCACTAAACAAGCGAGAGGAAACAATGAGCAGTTCTTC; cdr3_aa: CAITKQARGNNEQFF
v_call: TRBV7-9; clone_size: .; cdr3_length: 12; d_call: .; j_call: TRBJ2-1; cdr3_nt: TGTGCCAGCAGCTTCCTATCCCATGAGCAGTTCTTC; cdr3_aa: CASSFLSHEQFF
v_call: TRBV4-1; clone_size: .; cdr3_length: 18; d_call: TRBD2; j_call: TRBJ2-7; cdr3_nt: TGCGCCAGCAGCCAAGACCAGGGACTAGCAGATAGCTCCTACGAGCAGTACTTC; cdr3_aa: CASSQDQGLADSSYEQYF
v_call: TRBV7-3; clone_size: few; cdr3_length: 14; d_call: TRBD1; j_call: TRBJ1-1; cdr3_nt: TGTGCCAGCAGCGCGTACAGGGGGAGCACTGAAGCTTTCTTT; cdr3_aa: CASSAYRGSTEAFF
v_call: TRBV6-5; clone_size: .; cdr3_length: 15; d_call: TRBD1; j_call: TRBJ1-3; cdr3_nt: TGTGCCACGAGGGACCGGGACAGGGATGGAAACACCATATATTTT; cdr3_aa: CATRDRDRDGNTIYF
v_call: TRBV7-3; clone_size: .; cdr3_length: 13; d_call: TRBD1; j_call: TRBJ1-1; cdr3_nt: TGTGCCAGCAGCCGGGACAGAAACACTGAAGCTTTCTTT; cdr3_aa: CASSRDRNTEAFF
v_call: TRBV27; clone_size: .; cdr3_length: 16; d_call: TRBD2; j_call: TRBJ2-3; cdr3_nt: TGTGCCAGCTCCCAAACTAGCGGGGGAGCCACAGATACGCAGTATTTT; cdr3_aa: CASSQTSGGATDTQYF
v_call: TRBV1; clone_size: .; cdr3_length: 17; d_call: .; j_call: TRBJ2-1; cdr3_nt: TGCACCAGCAGCCAAGGGTCTAGCGGGAGCACCTACAATGAGCAGTTCTTC; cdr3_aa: CTSSQGSSGSTYNEQFF
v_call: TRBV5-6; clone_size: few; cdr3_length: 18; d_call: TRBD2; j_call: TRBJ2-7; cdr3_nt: TGTGCCAGCAGCTTCCCACTAGCGGGAGGCTTATCAGACTACGAGCAGTACTTC; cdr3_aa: CASSFPLAGGLSDYEQYF
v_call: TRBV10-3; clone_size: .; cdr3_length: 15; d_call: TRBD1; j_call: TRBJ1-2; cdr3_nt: TGTGCCATCAGTAGACCGGGACAGGGGGCTATTGGGGTCACCTTC; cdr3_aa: CAISRPGQGAIGVTF
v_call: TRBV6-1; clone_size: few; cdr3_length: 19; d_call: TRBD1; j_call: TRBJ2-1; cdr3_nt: TGTGCCAGCAGTGAAACGCGGGTATCGGGACAGGGGGGGTTCAATGAGCAGTTCTTC; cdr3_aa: CASSETRVSGQGGFNEQFF
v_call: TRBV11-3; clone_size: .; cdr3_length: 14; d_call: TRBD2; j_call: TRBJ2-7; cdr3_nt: TGTGCCAGCAGCCCTGGGACTAGTAACTACGAGCAGTACTTC; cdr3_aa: CASSPGTSNYEQYF
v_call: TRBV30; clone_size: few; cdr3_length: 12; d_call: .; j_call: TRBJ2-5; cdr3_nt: TGTGCCTGGAGTATGGTGGGGGAGGCCCAGTACTTC; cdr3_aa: CAWSMVGEAQYF
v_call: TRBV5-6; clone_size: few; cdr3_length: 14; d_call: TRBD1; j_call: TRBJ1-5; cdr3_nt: TGTGCCAGCACCTTGGGACAGATAAATCAGCCCCAGCATTTT; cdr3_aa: CASTLGQINQPQHF
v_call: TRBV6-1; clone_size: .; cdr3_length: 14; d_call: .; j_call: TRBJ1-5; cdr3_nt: TGTGCCAGCACCCTGGAGGCGGAATATCAGCCCCAGCATTTT; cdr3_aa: CASTLEAEYQPQHF
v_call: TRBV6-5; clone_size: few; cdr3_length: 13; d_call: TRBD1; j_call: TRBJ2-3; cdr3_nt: TGTGCCAGCAGTTCGTCGACAGGGAGAACGCAGTATTTT; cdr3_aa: CASSSSTGRTQYF
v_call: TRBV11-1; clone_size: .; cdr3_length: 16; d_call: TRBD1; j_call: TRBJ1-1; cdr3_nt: TGTGCCAGCAGCTCCCAAGGGGGCGCCAGGAACACTGAAGCTTTCTTT; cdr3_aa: CASSSQGGARNTEAFF
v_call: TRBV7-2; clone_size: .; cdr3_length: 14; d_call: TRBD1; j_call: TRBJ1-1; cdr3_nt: TGTGCCAGCAGCACAACAGGGGGCCGGACTGAAGCTTTCTTT; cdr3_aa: CASSTTGGRTEAFF